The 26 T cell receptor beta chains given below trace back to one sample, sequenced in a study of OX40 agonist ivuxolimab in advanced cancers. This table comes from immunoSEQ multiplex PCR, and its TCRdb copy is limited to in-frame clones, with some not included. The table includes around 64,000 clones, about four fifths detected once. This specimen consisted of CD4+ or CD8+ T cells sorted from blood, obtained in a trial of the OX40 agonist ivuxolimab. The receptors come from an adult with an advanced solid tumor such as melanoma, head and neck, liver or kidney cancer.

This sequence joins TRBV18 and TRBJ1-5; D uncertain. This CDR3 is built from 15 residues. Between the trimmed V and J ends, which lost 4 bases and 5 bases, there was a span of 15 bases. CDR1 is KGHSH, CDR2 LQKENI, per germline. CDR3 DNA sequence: TGTGCCAGCTCACAGAGCTCGTCTTTTGATCAGCCCCAGCATTTT. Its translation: CASSQSSSFDQPQHF.

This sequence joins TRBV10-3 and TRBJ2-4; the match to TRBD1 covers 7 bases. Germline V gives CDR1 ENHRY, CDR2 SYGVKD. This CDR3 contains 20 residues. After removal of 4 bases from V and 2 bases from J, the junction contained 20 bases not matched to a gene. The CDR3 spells CAISGSYRDRLKGPKNIQYF. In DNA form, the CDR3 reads TGTGCCATCAGTGGTTCATACAGGGACAGATTAAAAGGGCCCAAAAACATTCAGTACTTC.

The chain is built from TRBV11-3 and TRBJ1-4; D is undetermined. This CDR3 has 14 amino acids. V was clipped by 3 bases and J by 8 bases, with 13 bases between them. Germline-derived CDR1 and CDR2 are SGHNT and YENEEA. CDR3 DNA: TGTGCCAGCAGCTTGGGCGGCCTTGGGGAAAAACTGTTTTTT. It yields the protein CASSLGGLGEKLFF.

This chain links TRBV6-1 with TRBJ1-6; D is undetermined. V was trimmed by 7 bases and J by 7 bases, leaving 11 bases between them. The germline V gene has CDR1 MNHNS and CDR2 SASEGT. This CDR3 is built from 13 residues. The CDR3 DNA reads TGTGCCAGCACGGCGGGGAACAATTCACCCCTCCACTTT. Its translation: CASTAGNNSPLHF.

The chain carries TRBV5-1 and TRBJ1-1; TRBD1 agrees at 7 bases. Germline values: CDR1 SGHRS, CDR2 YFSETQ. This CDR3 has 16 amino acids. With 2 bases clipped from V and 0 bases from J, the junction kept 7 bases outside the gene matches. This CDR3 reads CASSFGQASMNTEAFF. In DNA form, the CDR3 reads TGCGCCAGCAGCTTCGGACAGGCTTCCATGAACACTGAAGCTTTCTTT.

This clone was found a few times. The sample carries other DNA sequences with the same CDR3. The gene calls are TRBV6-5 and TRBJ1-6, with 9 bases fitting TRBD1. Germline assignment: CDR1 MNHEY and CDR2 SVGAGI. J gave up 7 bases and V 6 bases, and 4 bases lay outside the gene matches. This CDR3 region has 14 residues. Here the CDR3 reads CASRRDRANSPLHF. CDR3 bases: TGTGCCAGCAGACGGGACAGGGCGAATTCACCCCTCCACTTT.

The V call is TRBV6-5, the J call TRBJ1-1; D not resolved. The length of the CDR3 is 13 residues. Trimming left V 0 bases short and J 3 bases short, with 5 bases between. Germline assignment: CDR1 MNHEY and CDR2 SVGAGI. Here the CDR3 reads CASSYSLDTEAFF. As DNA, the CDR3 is TGTGCCAGCAGTTACTCGTTGGACACTGAAGCTTTCTTT.

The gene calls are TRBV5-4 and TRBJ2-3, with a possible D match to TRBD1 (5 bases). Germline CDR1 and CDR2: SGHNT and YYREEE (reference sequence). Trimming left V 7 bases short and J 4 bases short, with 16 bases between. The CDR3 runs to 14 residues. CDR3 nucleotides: TGTGCCAGCCATCCGGCCAGGGCACCAGATACGCAGTATTTT. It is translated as CASHPARAPDTQYF. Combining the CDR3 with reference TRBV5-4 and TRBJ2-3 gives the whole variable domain ETGVTQSPTHLIKTRGQQVTLRCSSQSGHNTVSWYQQALGQGPQFIFQYYREEENGRGNFPPRFSGLQFPNYSSELNVNALELDDSALYLCASHPARAPDTQYFGPGTRLTVL.

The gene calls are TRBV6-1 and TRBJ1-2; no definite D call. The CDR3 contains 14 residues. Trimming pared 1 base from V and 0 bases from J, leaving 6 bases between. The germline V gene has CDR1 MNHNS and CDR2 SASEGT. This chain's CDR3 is CASSEEQANYGYTF. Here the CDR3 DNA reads TGTGCCAGCAGTGAAGAGCAAGCTAACTATGGCTACACCTTC.

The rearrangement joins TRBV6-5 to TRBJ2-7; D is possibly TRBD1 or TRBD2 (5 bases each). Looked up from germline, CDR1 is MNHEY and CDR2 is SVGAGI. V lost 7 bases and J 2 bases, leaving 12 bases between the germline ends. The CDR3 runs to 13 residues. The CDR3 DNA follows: TGTGCCAGCAACGGGGTAGGGGCCTACGAGCAGTACTTC. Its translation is CASNGVGAYEQYF.

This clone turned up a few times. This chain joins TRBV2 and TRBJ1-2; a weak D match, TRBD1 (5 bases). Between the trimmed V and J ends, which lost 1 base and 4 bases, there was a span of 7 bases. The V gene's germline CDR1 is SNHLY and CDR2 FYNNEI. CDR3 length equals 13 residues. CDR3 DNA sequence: TGTGCCAGCAGTGAAGACGGGGGCTATGGCTACACCTTC. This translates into CASSEDGGYGYTF.

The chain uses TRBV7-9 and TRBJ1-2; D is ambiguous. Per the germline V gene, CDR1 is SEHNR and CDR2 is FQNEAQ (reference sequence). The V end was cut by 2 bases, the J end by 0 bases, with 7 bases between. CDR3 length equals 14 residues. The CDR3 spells CASSLQIANYGYTF. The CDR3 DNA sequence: TGTGCCAGCAGCTTACAGATTGCTAACTATGGCTACACCTTC.

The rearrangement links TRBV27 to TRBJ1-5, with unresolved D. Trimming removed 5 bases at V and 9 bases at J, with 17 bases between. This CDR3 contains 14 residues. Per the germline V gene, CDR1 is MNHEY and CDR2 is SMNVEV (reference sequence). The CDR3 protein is CASSLPLPRGPQHF. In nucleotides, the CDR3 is TGTGCCAGCAGTCTACCTTTGCCTCGTGGGCCCCAGCATTTT.

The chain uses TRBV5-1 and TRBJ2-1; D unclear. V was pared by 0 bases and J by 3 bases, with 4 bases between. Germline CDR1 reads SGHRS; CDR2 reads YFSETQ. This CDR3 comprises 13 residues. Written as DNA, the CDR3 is TGCGCCAGCAGCTTGGGCGGCTACAATGAGCAGTTCTTC. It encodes CASSLGGYNEQFF.

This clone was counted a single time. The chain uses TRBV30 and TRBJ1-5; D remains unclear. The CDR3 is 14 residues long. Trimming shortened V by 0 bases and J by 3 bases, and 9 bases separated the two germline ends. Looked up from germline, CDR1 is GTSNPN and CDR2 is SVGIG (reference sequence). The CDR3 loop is CAWSVKQNNQPQHF. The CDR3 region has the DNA TGTGCCTGGAGTGTAAAACAGAACAATCAGCCCCAGCATTTT.

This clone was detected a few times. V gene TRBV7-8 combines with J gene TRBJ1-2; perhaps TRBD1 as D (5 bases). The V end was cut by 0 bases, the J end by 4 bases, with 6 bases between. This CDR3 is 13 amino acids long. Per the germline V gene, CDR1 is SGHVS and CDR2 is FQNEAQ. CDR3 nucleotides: TGTGCCAGCAGCTTAGCCGGGGCCTATGGCTACACCTTC. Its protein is CASSLAGAYGYTF.

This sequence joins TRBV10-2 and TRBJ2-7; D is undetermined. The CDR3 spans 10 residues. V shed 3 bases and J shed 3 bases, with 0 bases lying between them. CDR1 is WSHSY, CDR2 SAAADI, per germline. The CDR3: CASSDYEQYF. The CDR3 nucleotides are TGCGCCAGCAGTGACTACGAGCAGTACTTC.

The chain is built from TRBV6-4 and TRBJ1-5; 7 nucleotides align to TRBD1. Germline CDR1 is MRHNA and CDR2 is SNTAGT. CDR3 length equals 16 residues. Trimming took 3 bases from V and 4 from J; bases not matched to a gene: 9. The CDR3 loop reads CASSEGDSSLNQPQHF. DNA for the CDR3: TGTGCCAGCAGTGAGGGGGACAGCAGTTTAAATCAGCCCCAGCATTTT.

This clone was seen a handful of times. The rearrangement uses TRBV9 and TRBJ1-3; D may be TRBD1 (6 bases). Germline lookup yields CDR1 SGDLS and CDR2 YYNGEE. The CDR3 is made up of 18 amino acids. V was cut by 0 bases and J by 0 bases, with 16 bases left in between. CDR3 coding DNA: TGTGCCAGCAGCGTAGACCTACAGGGTAGGAGCTCTGGAAACACCATATATTTT. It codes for CASSVDLQGRSSGNTIYF.

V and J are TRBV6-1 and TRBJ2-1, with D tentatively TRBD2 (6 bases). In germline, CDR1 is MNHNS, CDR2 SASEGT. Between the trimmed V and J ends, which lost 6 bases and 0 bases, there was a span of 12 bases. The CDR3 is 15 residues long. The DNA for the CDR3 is TGTGCCAGCAGCCGGGAGATGAGCTCCTACAATGAGCAGTTCTTC. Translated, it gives CASSREMSSYNEQFF.

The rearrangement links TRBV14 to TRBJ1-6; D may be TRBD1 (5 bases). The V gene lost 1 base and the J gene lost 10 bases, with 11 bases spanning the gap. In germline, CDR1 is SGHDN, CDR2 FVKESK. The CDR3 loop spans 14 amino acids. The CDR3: CASSQAGFGSPLHF. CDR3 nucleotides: TGTGCCAGCAGCCAAGCAGGGTTTGGCTCACCCCTCCACTTT.

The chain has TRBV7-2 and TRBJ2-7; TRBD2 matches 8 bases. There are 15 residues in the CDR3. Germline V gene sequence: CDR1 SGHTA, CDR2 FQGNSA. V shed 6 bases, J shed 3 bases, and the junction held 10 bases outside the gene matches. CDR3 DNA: TGTGCCAGCAGTTCGGGAGGGGGGTTCCACTACGAGCAGTACTTC. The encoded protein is CASSSGGGFHYEQYF.

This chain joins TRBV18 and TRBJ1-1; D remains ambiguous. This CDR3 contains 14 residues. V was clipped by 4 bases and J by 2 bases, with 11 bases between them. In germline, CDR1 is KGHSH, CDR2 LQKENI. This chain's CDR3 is CASSLGDLNTEAFF. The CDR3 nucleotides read TGTGCCAGCTCACTTGGGGATCTCAACACTGAAGCTTTCTTT.

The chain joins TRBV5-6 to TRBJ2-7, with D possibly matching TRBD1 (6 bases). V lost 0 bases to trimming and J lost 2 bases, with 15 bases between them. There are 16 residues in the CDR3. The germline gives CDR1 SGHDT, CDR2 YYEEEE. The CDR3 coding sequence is TGTGCCAGCAGCTTGGGAGCGGAACAGGGCACCTACGAGCAGTACTTC. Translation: CASSLGAEQGTYEQYF.

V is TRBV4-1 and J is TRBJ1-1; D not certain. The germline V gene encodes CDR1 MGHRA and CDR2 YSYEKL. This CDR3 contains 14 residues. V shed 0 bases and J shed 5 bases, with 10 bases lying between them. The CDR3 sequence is CASSQERRGTEAFF. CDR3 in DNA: TGCGCCAGCAGCCAAGAACGTCGAGGGACTGAAGCTTTCTTT.

The CDR3 reads CASSTAGAYGYTF. In nucleotides, the CDR3 is TGTGCCAGCAGTACAGCAGGGGCCTATGGCTACACCTTC. The chain is built from TRBV25-1 and TRBJ1-2, with D maybe TRBD1 (6 bases). The CDR3 covers 13 residues. V gave up 5 bases and J gave up 4 bases, with 11 bases separating them. Looked up from germline, CDR1 is MGHDK and CDR2 is SYGVNS.